These 29 T cell receptor beta chains were sequenced from one sample in a study of blood T cell repertoires in COVID-19. TCRdb's copy holds only in-frame clones and misses some; the assay was immunoSEQ multiplex PCR. The sample records approximately 110,000 clones, roughly 70% being singletons. The sequenced sample was peripheral blood. The receptors stem from a human donor with acute or convalescent COVID-19. The donor label of this sample is uncertain.

The V call is TRBV2, the J call TRBJ2-7; D ambiguous. Germline V gene sequence: CDR1 SNHLY, CDR2 FYNNEI. Trimming removed 2 bases from V and 5 bases from J, with 7 bases in between. The CDR3 length is 12 residues. Written as DNA, the CDR3 is TGTGCCAGCAGTGAACCCTCTCACGAGCAGTACGTC. Amino acids: CASSEPSHEQYV.

The V call is TRBV6-5, the J call TRBJ1-5; 8 bases align to TRBD1. V lost 5 bases, J lost 5 bases, and 5 bases stayed unmatched. Germline CDR1 and CDR2: MNHEY and SVGAGI. This CDR3 spans 14 amino acids. Here the CDR3 reads CASSTTGADQPQHF. DNA of the CDR3: TGTGCCAGCAGTACGACAGGGGCGGATCAGCCCCAGCATTTT.

This clone was counted ten times or more. The CDR3 DNA reads as TGTGCCACCGGGGGGTACCAAGAGACCCAGTACTTC. It encodes CATGGYQETQYF. The chain couples TRBV2 to TRBJ2-5, with TRBD2 matching over 7 bases. Germline loops: CDR1 SNHLY, CDR2 FYNNEI. The J segment lost 0 bases and the V segment lost 10 bases, leaving 2 bases of the junction unmatched. This CDR3 has 12 residues.

The chain uses TRBV6-4 and TRBJ1-1, with TRBD1 identical over 7 bases. The CDR3 is 12 residues long. Unmatched junction bases numbered 3, after V lost 5 bases and J lost 6 bases. Germline V gene sequence: CDR1 MRHNA, CDR2 SNTAGT. The CDR3 loop reads CASSSGTAEAFF. As DNA, the CDR3 is TGTGCCAGCAGTTCCGGGACAGCTGAAGCTTTCTTT.

By its share, this clone is medium-sized. The chain couples TRBV5-1 to TRBJ2-7; 8 bases fit TRBD1. V shed 0 bases and J 3 bases; nucleotides not matched to a gene: 2. The germline V gene encodes CDR1 SGHRS and CDR2 YFSETQ. The CDR3 length is 14 residues. The CDR3 sequence: CASSLAQGGYEQYF. The CDR3 nucleotides read TGCGCCAGCAGCTTGGCACAGGGGGGCTACGAGCAGTACTTC. The full variable domain, rest sourced from reference TRBV5-1 and TRBJ2-7, is KAGVTQTPRYLIKTRGQQVTLSCSPISGHRSVSWYQQTPGQGLQFLFEYFSETQRNKGNFPGRFSGRQFSNSRSEMNVSTLELGDSALYLCASSLAQGGYEQYFGPGTRLTVT.

The chain carries TRBV5-5 and TRBJ1-4, with 9 positions matching TRBD1. Trimming took 4 bases from V and 0 from J; bases not matched to a gene: 7. Germline CDR1 and CDR2: SGHKS and YYEKEE (reference sequence). This CDR3 has 17 residues. The CDR3 region has the DNA TGTGCCAGCAGCCCTAGACAGGGGGTTACAACTAATGAAAAACTGTTTTTT. Translated: CASSPRQGVTTNEKLFF.

The chain carries TRBV18 and TRBJ1-3, with D perhaps TRBD1 (5 bases). CDR1 and CDR2 from the germline V gene are KGHSH and LQKENI. The CDR3 extends over 17 amino acids. Trimming stripped 6 bases from V and 0 bases from J, with 18 bases between. CDR3 sequence reads: CASSPTLGQSSGNTIYF. CDR3 in DNA: TGTGCCAGCTCCCCAACTTTGGGGCAAAGCTCTGGAAACACCATATATTTT.

There are a few counts of this clone. The J gene is TRBJ1-6, the V gene TRBV7-8; unclear D gene. Germline assignment: CDR1 SGHVS and CDR2 FQNEAQ. The CDR3 spans 15 residues. Deletions cut 5 bases from V and 7 bases from J, with 15 bases between. CDR3 loop: CASSKVHNRNSPLHF. In DNA form, the CDR3 reads TGTGCCAGCAGCAAAGTCCATAATCGGAATTCACCCCTCCACTTT.

A single count supports this clone. The chain combines TRBV19 with TRBJ2-7; 9 nucleotides match TRBD1. V shed 10 bases and J 6 bases; nucleotides not matched to a gene: 13. The CDR3 loop spans 14 amino acids. CDR1 and CDR2 from the germline V gene are LNHDA and SQIVND (reference sequence). CDR3 region: CAIPAATGGCEQYV. For the CDR3, the DNA is TGTGCCATTCCAGCAGCGACAGGGGGGTGCGAGCAGTACGTC.

V usage is TRBV30 and J usage is TRBJ2-2, with D tentatively TRBD2 (5 bases). CDR3 length: 13 residues. Trimming took 3 bases from V and 7 from J, leaving 12 bases between them. The V gene's germline CDR1 is GTSNPN and CDR2 SVGIG (reference sequence). CDR3 bases: TGTGCCTGGAGCCAGGACTTGCGCGGGGAGCTGTTTTTT. This sequence encodes CAWSQDLRGELFF.

This sequence joins TRBV29-1 and TRBJ2-3; tentative D call: TRBD2 (7 bases). Trimming cost V 3 bases and J 4 bases, with 11 bases left between them. CDR1 and CDR2 from the germline V gene are SQVTM and ANQGSEA. The CDR3 contains 13 residues. The CDR3 region has the DNA TGCAGCGTTGATGCGGGGGCAGCAGATACGCAGTATTTT. It encodes CSVDAGAADTQYF.

This clone was recorded once. The J gene is TRBJ2-1, the V gene TRBV4-1, with 10 bases lining up with TRBD1. The CDR3 is 14 amino acids. V shed 3 bases, J shed 6 bases, and the junction held 2 bases outside the gene matches. Per germline, CDR1 MGHRA and CDR2 YSYEKL. In DNA form, the CDR3 reads TGCGCCAGCAGCCACGGGACAGGGGCCAATGAGCAGTTCTTC. Its protein is CASSHGTGANEQFF.

With respect to this clone: The same CDR3 can be traced to other DNA sequences in this sample. The CDR3 DNA follows: TGTGCTAGTGGTTTGGAACAGGGAACTGGAAACACCATATATTTT. Encoded protein: CASGLEQGTGNTIYF. This chain joins TRBV12-5 and TRBJ1-3; D is perhaps TRBD1 (6 bases). The CDR3 contains 15 residues. Deletions cut 1 base from V and 2 bases from J, with 9 bases between. In germline, CDR1 is LGHNT, CDR2 FRNRAP.

This chain connects TRBV9 to TRBJ2-6, with D perhaps matching TRBD2 (5 bases). CDR3 length equals 21 residues. V was clipped by 0 bases and J by 0 bases, with 22 bases between them. Germline CDR1 is SGDLS and CDR2 is YYNGEE. The CDR3 sequence is CASSVASGRGRSDSGANVLTF. CDR3 DNA sequence: TGTGCCAGCAGCGTAGCCTCAGGCCGGGGTAGGTCAGACTCTGGGGCCAACGTCCTGACTTTC.

The V gene is TRBV2, the J gene TRBJ1-4; D is possibly TRBD1 (6 bases). V was clipped by 3 bases and J by 8 bases, with 16 bases between them. The CDR3 loop spans 15 amino acids. Germline CDR1 reads SNHLY; CDR2 reads FYNNEI. For the CDR3, the DNA is TGTGCCAGCAGTGATAGGACAGCTAAGTCGGAAAAACTGTTTTTT. Translating gives CASSDRTAKSEKLFF.

The CDR3, as DNA: TGTGCCAGCAGCGTGACAGGGACCCAAGGGGAGACCCAGTACTTC. It is translated as CASSVTGTQGETQYF. This sequence joins TRBV9 and TRBJ2-5; 7 bases match TRBD1. Unmatched junction bases numbered 9, after V lost 2 bases and J lost 5 bases. CDR1 is SGDLS and CDR2 is YYNGEE in the germline V gene. The CDR3 runs 15 residues. Full variable domain (rest looked up from reference TRBV9 and TRBJ2-5): DSGVTQTPKHLITATGQRVTLRCSPRSGDLSVYWYQQSLDQGLQFLIQYYNGEERAKGNILERFSAQQFPDLHSELNLSSLELGDSALYFCASSVTGTQGETQYFGPGTRLLVL.

This chain joins TRBV18 and TRBJ2-1; the D gene is possibly TRBD2 (6 bases). V gave up 3 bases and J gave up 4 bases, with 10 bases separating them. CDR3 length: 14 residues. Germline V lookup: CDR1 KGHSH, CDR2 LQKENI. CDR3 loop: CASSPGGDYNEQFF. In nucleotides, the CDR3 is TGTGCCAGCTCACCGGGCGGGGATTACAATGAGCAGTTCTTC.

This chain connects TRBV2 to TRBJ1-5, with D possibly matching TRBD1 (5 bases). The V end lost 4 bases, the J end lost 3 bases, and 16 bases lay between the germline ends. This CDR3 is 16 amino acids long. CDR1 and CDR2 (germline): SNHLY, FYNNEI. The CDR3 DNA follows: TGTGCCAGCAGTGCCGGTTTTGGCAGGGTCAATCAGCCCCAGCATTTT. Translated, it gives CASSAGFGRVNQPQHF. The full variable domain, rest sourced from reference TRBV2 and TRBJ1-5, is EPEVTQTPSHQVTQMGQEVILRCVPISNHLYFYWYRQILGQKVEFLVSFYNNEISEKSEIFDDQFSVERPDGSNFTLKIRSTKLEDSAMYFCASSAGFGRVNQPQHFGDGTRLSIL.

V usage is TRBV14 and J usage is TRBJ1-2; 7 bases are a match to TRBD1. CDR3 length equals 15 residues. Germline-derived CDR1 and CDR2 are SGHDN and FVKESK. Trimming cost V 3 bases and J 2 bases; bases outside gene matches: 6. The CDR3 DNA reads TGTGCCAGCAGCCACGAATTGGGACAGAACTATGGCTACACCTTC. Translated: CASSHELGQNYGYTF.

The chain recombines TRBV5-1 with TRBJ2-1, with a possible D match to TRBD1 (6 bases). Trimming removed 0 bases at V and 10 bases at J, with 8 bases between. The CDR3 is 12 residues long. Per germline, CDR1 SGHRS and CDR2 YFSETQ. Here the CDR3 reads CASSLVGQEQFF. The CDR3 DNA is TGCGCCAGCAGCTTGGTAGGACAGGAGCAGTTCTTC.

V and J are TRBV21-1 and TRBJ2-5; the D segment call TRBD2 is taken from the table without a DNA check. TRBV21-1 is listed as a pseudogene. This CDR3 has 17 residues. In nucleotides, the CDR3 is TGTGCCAGCAGCAAAGGGACTTACGGTAGACGGCAAGAGACCCAGTACTTC. Its translation: CASSKGTYGRRQETQYF.

The chain carries TRBV19 and TRBJ2-5; TRBD2 is a possible D gene (6 bases). V lost 6 bases and J 5 bases, leaving 19 bases between the germline ends. Germline CDR1 reads LNHDA; CDR2 reads SQIVND (reference sequence). CDR3 size: 15 residues. The CDR3 DNA is TGTGCCAGTAGAGCCATCTATAGCGGTGGGGAGACCCAGTACTTC. Its translation: CASRAIYSGGETQYF.

This chain joins TRBV18 and TRBJ2-7; the match to TRBD2 covers 8 bases. Germline assignment: CDR1 KGHSH and CDR2 LQKENI. The V and J ends lost 2 bases and 2 bases, in that order; junction bases with no gene match: 8. The CDR3 runs to 16 residues. CDR3: CASSPGSAGETYEQYF. In DNA, the CDR3 is TGTGCCAGCTCACCAGGGTCAGCGGGAGAAACCTACGAGCAGTACTTC.

J is TRBJ2-1 and V is TRBV7-9; possibly TRBD2 for D (6 bases). In germline, CDR1 is SEHNR, CDR2 FQNEAQ (reference sequence). The CDR3 spans 16 residues. Trimming left V 4 bases short and J 4 bases short, with 17 bases between. The chain's CDR3 is CASSSPGSGLYNEQFF. CDR3 nucleotide sequence: TGTGCCAGCAGCTCGCCTGGGAGCGGGCTATACAATGAGCAGTTCTTC.

The chain is built from TRBV6-1 and TRBJ2-2; D perhaps matches TRBD1 (6 bases). CDR1 is MNHNS, CDR2 SASEGT, per germline. V lost 2 bases, J lost 7 bases, and 8 bases lay in between. The CDR3 totals 13 residues. CDR3 in amino acids: CASSETGYGELFF. CDR3 sequence (DNA): TGTGCCAGCAGTGAAACAGGGTACGGGGAGCTGTTTTTT.

The chain joins TRBV2 to TRBJ2-3; 10 bases align to TRBD2. Germline V CDR1 and CDR2: SNHLY, FYNNEI. The CDR3 extends over 14 amino acids. The V and J ends lost 3 bases and 15 bases, in that order; junction bases with no gene match: 12. The CDR3 region is CASSEGLAGATLYF. DNA for the CDR3: TGTGCCAGCAGTGAGGGGCTAGCGGGGGCCACCCTCTATTTT. The full variable domain, in which reference TRBV2 and TRBJ2-3 provide the parts outside the CDR3, is EPEVTQTPSHQVTQMGQEVILRCVPISNHLYFYWYRQILGQKVEFLVSFYNNEISEKSEIFDDQFSVERPDGSNFTLKIRSTKLEDSAMYFCASSEGLAGATLYFGPGTRLTVL.

In regard to this clone: The same CDR3 can be traced to other DNA sequences in this sample. The chain recombines TRBV6-1 with TRBJ2-3; maybe TRBD2 (5 bases). V was shortened by 2 bases and J by 5 bases, with 8 bases between the two germline ends. Germline loops: CDR1 MNHNS, CDR2 SASEGT. The CDR3 totals 13 residues. CDR3 DNA sequence: TGTGCCAGCAGTGAACAACGGGGAGATACGCAGTATTTT. Its protein product is CASSEQRGDTQYF.

The genes are TRBV28 and TRBJ1-1; 7 bases agree with TRBD1. The CDR3 consists of 14 residues. Losses at the gene ends were 8 bases for V and 4 bases for J; bases not matched to a gene: 10. Germline V gene lookup returns CDR1 MDHEN and CDR2 SYDVKM. The CDR3 nucleotides read TGTGCCAGCGCCCTGGTTCAGGGGGGCACTGAAGCTTTCTTT. As protein: CASALVQGGTEAFF. Supplemented by reference TRBV28 and TRBJ1-1, the full variable domain reads DVKVTQSSRYLVKRTGEKVFLECVQDMDHENMFWYRQDPGLGLRLIYFSYDVKMKEKGDIPEGYSVSREKKERFSLILESASTNQTSMYLCASALVQGGTEAFFGQGTRLTVV.

There are a few counts of this clone. The chain is built from TRBV12-3 or TRBV12-4 and TRBJ2-5; D remains unclear. Trimming pared 6 bases from V and 2 bases from J, leaving 10 bases between. The CDR3 consists of 13 residues. CDR3 bases: TGTGCCAGCAGCTTGAACACACAAGAGACCCAGTACTTC. This codes for CASSLNTQETQYF.